The 14 T cell receptor beta chains below all came from one sample that was sequenced in a study of cytomegalovirus exposure and HLA in healthy donors. 13 Jbeta primers and 60 Vbeta primers were used for the PCR. The data were produced by immunoSEQ multiplex PCR, yet TCRdb's version contains in-frame clones alone and is incomplete. The sample includes approximately 150,000 clones, just under 85% of them seen just once. What was sequenced was PBMCs. The origin of the receptors is a woman aged 40 to 50 in good health and CMV-seronegative.

This clone was detected only once. The V gene is TRBV13, the J gene TRBJ2-7; possibly TRBD1 for D (6 bases). CDR3 length equals 15 residues. The germline V gene encodes CDR1 PRHDT and CDR2 FYEKMQ (reference sequence). V lost 4 bases and J lost 6, with 19 bases in between. CDR3 sequence reads: CASSSGQLNFLEQYF. The DNA for the CDR3 is TGTGCCAGCAGCTCAGGACAGCTGAACTTTCTCGAGCAGTACTTC. The variable domain in full, with the rest retrieved from reference TRBV13 and TRBJ2-7, is AAGVIQSPRHLIKEKRETATLKCYPIPRHDTVYWYQQGPGQDPQFLISFYEKMQSDKGSIPDRFSAQQFSDYHSELNMSSLELGDSALYFCASSSGQLNFLEQYFGPGTRLTVT.

The chain couples TRBV2 to TRBJ1-4; 8 nucleotides line up with TRBD1. This CDR3 is 20 amino acids long. Trimming at V came to 4 bases and at J to 0 bases, leaving 16 bases not matched to a gene. CDR1 and CDR2 from the germline V gene are SNHLY and FYNNEI. The CDR3 reads CASSVGHGTGRYATNEKLFF. In nucleotides, the CDR3 is TGTGCCAGCAGTGTAGGACACGGGACAGGACGCTATGCAACTAATGAAAAACTGTTTTTT.

The chain carries TRBV7-3 and TRBJ1-2, with TRBD1 identical over 10 bases. Germline-derived CDR1 and CDR2 are SGHTA and FQGTGA. Trimming removed 5 bases from V and 9 bases from J; junction bases left unmatched: 6. The CDR3 length is 13 residues. Here the CDR3 DNA reads TGTGCCAGCAGCCCAGGACAGGGGGAAAGCTACACCTTC. Translating it yields CASSPGQGESYTF.

The rearrangement joins TRBV6-5 to TRBJ1-1, with D possibly TRBD1 on 5 matching bases. V gave up 6 bases and J gave up 5 bases, with 16 bases separating them. There are 14 residues in the CDR3. Per germline, CDR1 MNHEY and CDR2 SVGAGI. The DNA for the CDR3 is TGTGCCAGCAGCCGACCAGCGGGGGGGACTGAAGCTTTCTTT. Encoded protein: CASSRPAGGTEAFF.

The chain is built from TRBV2 and TRBJ2-1; 10 bases are a match to TRBD2. The CDR3 extends over 15 amino acids. V dropped 7 bases and J dropped 2; count of bases not matched to a gene: 5. Germline lookup yields CDR1 SNHLY and CDR2 FYNNEI. Here the CDR3 DNA reads TGTGCCAGCATAGTAACTAGCGGGACCTACAATGAGCAGTTCTTC. It encodes CASIVTSGTYNEQFF.

The chain couples TRBV11-3 to TRBJ1-1, with D perhaps matching TRBD1 (5 bases). CDR3 size: 13 residues. Germline V gene sequence: CDR1 SGHNT, CDR2 YENEEA. V shed 1 base and J shed 3 bases, with 6 bases lying between them. The CDR3 DNA reads as TGTGCCAGCAGCTTAGGCAGGGACACTGAAGCTTTCTTT. It specifies CASSLGRDTEAFF.

V and J are TRBV7-9 and TRBJ1-2; 11 nucleotides line up with TRBD1. With V trimmed by 3 bases and J by 4 bases, 1 base remained unmatched. Germline values: CDR1 SEHNR, CDR2 FQNEAQ (reference sequence). The CDR3 consists of 14 residues. The CDR3, as DNA: TGTGCCAGCAGCTTGGACAGGGGGCTCTATGGCTACACCTTC. It encodes CASSLDRGLYGYTF.

The chain carries TRBV28 and TRBJ2-7, with TRBD2 identical over 13 bases. With V trimmed by 8 bases and J by 7 bases, 8 bases remained unmatched. Germline V CDR1 and CDR2: MDHEN, SYDVKM. The CDR3 covers 14 residues. The CDR3 bases are TGTGCCAGCCGAACTAGCGGGAGGGCAGGGGAGCAGTACTTC. It codes for CASRTSGRAGEQYF.

This chain uses TRBV27 with TRBJ2-2, with D maybe TRBD1 (5 bases). The CDR3 is 15 amino acids. V lost 3 bases and J lost 5, with 13 bases in between. Per the germline V gene, CDR1 is MNHEY and CDR2 is SMNVEV (reference sequence). CDR3 in amino acids: CASSFFRELTGELFF. The CDR3 DNA reads as TGTGCCAGCAGTTTTTTCAGGGAATTGACCGGGGAGCTGTTTTTT.

The V call is TRBV29-1, the J call TRBJ2-3; a weak D match, TRBD2 (7 bases). Germline-derived CDR1 and CDR2 are SQVTM and ANQGSEA. Trimming removed 6 bases from V and 1 base from J, with 14 bases in between. The CDR3 runs to 14 residues. The CDR3 region has the DNA TGCAGCGTGGCCGGAGGGGGGGGCACAGATACGCAGTATTTT. Translating gives CSVAGGGGTDTQYF.

The gene calls are TRBV28 and TRBJ1-2, with D uncertain. V was cut by 4 bases and J by 4 bases, with 19 bases left in between. Germline CDR1 reads MDHEN; CDR2 reads SYDVKM. This CDR3 region has 16 residues. The CDR3 DNA sequence: TGTGCCAGCAGTTCCGACCGCCCAGTTTCGGGCTATGGCTACACCTTC. This encodes CASSSDRPVSGYGYTF.

The chain has TRBV7-7 and TRBJ2-3; TRBD2 aligns across 10 bases. This CDR3 is built from 14 residues. The trim removed 1 base at V and 5 bases at J, leaving 0 bases unmatched. CDR1 is SSHAT, CDR2 FNYEAQ, per germline (reference sequence). CDR3 DNA sequence: TGTGCCAGCAGCTTAGGACTAGCGGGAGATACGCAGTATTTT. It encodes CASSLGLAGDTQYF.

This clone was seen just once. The rearrangement links TRBV9 to TRBJ2-2; 9 bases match TRBD1. Germline trimming cut 4 bases from V and 5 bases from J; bases unmatched to any gene: 6. CDR1 is SGDLS and CDR2 is YYNGEE in the germline V gene. The CDR3 sequence is 15 residues long. CDR3 protein: CASSFTGTGTGELFF. The CDR3 nucleotides are TGTGCCAGCAGCTTTACCGGGACAGGGACCGGGGAGCTGTTTTTT.

The chain links TRBV19 to TRBJ1-1, with 8 bases identical to TRBD1. The CDR3 loop spans 14 amino acids. The germline V gene encodes CDR1 LNHDA and CDR2 SQIVND (reference sequence). V lost 6 bases, J lost 3 bases, and 6 bases stayed unmatched. The CDR3 spells CASRAGGADTEAFF. The CDR3 DNA is TGTGCCAGTAGGGCAGGGGGCGCGGACACTGAAGCTTTCTTT.